These 20 T cell receptor beta chains originate from one sample sequenced in a study of liver allograft versus peripheral blood T cells. Study details: The authors compared T cell receptor repertoires in transplanted livers with recipients' peripheral blood repertoires.

TCRdb re-derived calls from the reads in MiXCR, one entry per CDR3 protein. The sample shows 8,500 to 14,000 distinct CDR3 sequences, approximately 22% of them seen only once. The receptors stem from a human patient who had a liver transplant. Some T cells may trace back to the graft donor.

The chain recombines TRBV18 with TRBJ2-7, with 12 bases aligning to TRBD2. V trimming: 3 bases; J trimming: 5 bases; junction bases outside the gene matches: 8. CDR3 length: 16 amino acids. The V gene's germline CDR1 is KGHSH and CDR2 LQKENI. CDR3: CASSPPSGRASNEQYF. CDR3 nucleotides: TGTGCCAGCTCACCCCCTAGCGGGAGGGCCTCGAACGAGCAGTACTTC.

This clonotype was seen a handful of times. V usage is TRBV6-6 and J usage is TRBJ2-2; a weak D match, TRBD1 (6 bases). The CDR3 extends over 15 amino acids. CDR1 and CDR2 from the germline V gene are MNHNY and SVGAGI (reference sequence). V lost 7 bases to trimming and J lost 2 bases, with 14 bases between them. CDR3 sequence reads: CASTSSDRNTGELFF. As DNA, the CDR3 is TGTGCCAGCACCTCATCGGACAGAAACACCGGGGAGCTGTTTTTT.

The rearrangement links TRBV12-3 or TRBV12-4 to TRBJ1-6; D is unclear. The CDR3 is made up of 15 amino acids. Deletions cut 7 bases from V and 0 bases from J, with 10 bases between. The chain's CDR3 is CASKRRSSYNSPLHF. CDR3 sequence (DNA): TGTGCCAGCAAGAGACGTAGCTCCTATAATTCACCCCTCCACTTT.

In its sample, this clonotype is medium-sized. V and J are TRBV18 and TRBJ1-2; 10 bases are shared with TRBD1. The CDR3 is 12 residues long. Germline V gives CDR1 KGHSH, CDR2 LQKENI. Germline trimming cut 9 bases from V and 8 bases from J; bases unmatched to any gene: 6. The CDR3 region is CASSTGGWGYTF. CDR3 nucleotides: TGTGCCAGTTCGACAGGGGGCTGGGGCTACACCTTC.

By share of the sample, this clonotype is medium-sized. The chain employs TRBV19 and TRBJ1-2; maybe TRBD1 (5 bases). The CDR3 is 13 amino acids. The germline CDR1 and CDR2 sequences are LNHDA and SQIVND (reference sequence). Trimming removed 8 bases from V and 2 bases from J, with 12 bases in between. CDR3 sequence: CASHRSLNYGYTF. The CDR3 DNA follows: TGTGCCAGTCACAGGAGCCTCAACTATGGCTACACCTTC.

By share, this clonotype counts as medium-sized. The rearrangement uses TRBV18 and TRBJ1-1; D not certain. There are 13 residues in the CDR3. Germline V gene lookup returns CDR1 KGHSH and CDR2 LQKENI. The V end lost 3 bases, the J end lost 1 base, and 6 bases lay between the germline ends. CDR3 DNA sequence: TGTGCCAGCTCACCGGGCGGGAACACTGAAGCTTTCTTT. Its translation is CASSPGGNTEAFF.

By proportion, this clonotype is medium-sized. This chain uses TRBV18 with TRBJ2-4; no firm D call. V was pared by 1 base and J by 5 bases, with 6 bases between. From germline, CDR1 is KGHSH and CDR2 LQKENI. This CDR3 has 13 residues. The CDR3 DNA reads TGTGCCAGCTCACCACGGCCAGAAAACATTCAGTACTTC. This translates into CASSPRPENIQYF.

Here the CDR3 DNA reads TGTGCCAGTAGAACCTCCGGGAGGGTAGCTTTCTTT. This codes for CASRTSGRVAFF. V is TRBV12-3 or TRBV12-4 and J is TRBJ1-1; D gene unclear. This CDR3 is built from 12 residues. V gave up 9 bases and J gave up 10 bases, with 18 bases separating them.

This clonotype was seen a few times. The chain couples TRBV11-1 to TRBJ2-1; 9 nucleotides agree with TRBD2. The V segment lost 5 bases and the J segment 7 bases; nucleotides outside the gene matches: 12. The CDR3 loop spans 16 amino acids. Looked up from germline, CDR1 is SGHAT and CDR2 is FQDESV (reference sequence). The CDR3 region has the DNA TGTGCCAGCAGCCTCCACGGGACTAGCTACACTAATGAGCAGTTCTTC. As protein: CASSLHGTSYTNEQFF.

This clonotype was detected only a few times. The gene calls are TRBV27 and TRBJ1-1, with D maybe TRBD1 (6 bases). Trimming took 3 bases from V and 2 from J, leaving 13 bases between them. In germline, CDR1 is MNHEY, CDR2 SMNVEV (reference sequence). The CDR3 is made up of 15 amino acids. The CDR3 sequence: CASSFDRTFNTEAFF. CDR3 nucleotides: TGTGCCAGCAGTTTTGACAGGACATTTAACACTGAAGCTTTCTTT.

Judged by abundance, this clonotype is medium-sized. The chain carries TRBV6-2 or TRBV6-3 and TRBJ1-2, with D uncertain. Per the germline V gene, CDR1 is MNHEY and CDR2 is SVGEGT. This CDR3 is 12 amino acids long. V was clipped by 0 bases and J by 4 bases, with 3 bases between them. The CDR3 coding sequence is TGTGCCAGCAGTTACTCGTCCTATGGCTACACCTTC. It specifies CASSYSSYGYTF.

The chain carries TRBV11-1 and TRBJ2-7; 7 nucleotides align to TRBD1. Germline V gene sequence: CDR1 SGHAT, CDR2 FQDESV (reference sequence). Unmatched junction bases numbered 3, after V lost 1 base and J lost 0 bases. The CDR3 is 15 residues long. CDR3 sequence: CASSLETGYSYEQYF. In DNA form, the CDR3 reads TGTGCCAGCAGCTTAGAGACAGGGTACTCCTACGAGCAGTACTTC. Variable domain in full (rest from reference TRBV11-1 and TRBJ2-7): EAEVAQSPRYKITEKSQAVAFWCDPISGHATLYWYRQILGQGPELLVQFQDESVVDDSQLPKDRFSAERLKGVDSTLKIQPAELGDSAMYLCASSLETGYSYEQYFGPGTRLTVT.

In this sample, this clonotype turned up a few times. The gene calls are TRBV10-3 and TRBJ1-5, with D possibly being TRBD1 (5 bases). The germline CDR1 and CDR2 sequences are ENHRY and SYGVKD. V was cut by 6 bases and J by 5 bases, with 11 bases left in between. This CDR3 contains 13 residues. The CDR3 DNA follows: TGTGCCATCAGGTCAACAGGAGATCAGCCCCAGCATTTT. Translated: CAIRSTGDQPQHF.

This clonotype turned up a few times. The chain uses TRBV18 and TRBJ2-7; 12 positions agree with TRBD2. CDR3 length: 16 residues. Germline assignment: CDR1 KGHSH and CDR2 LQKENI. The V segment lost 5 bases and the J segment 6 bases; nucleotides outside the gene matches: 11. DNA for the CDR3: TGTGCCAGCTCAAGTCCTAGCGGGAGGGGGGCCGTCGAGCAGTACTTC. It yields the protein CASSSPSGRGAVEQYF.

This clonotype is judged medium-sized (0.01 to 0.1%). The chain recombines TRBV18 with TRBJ2-2; maybe TRBD2 (5 bases). Per germline, CDR1 KGHSH and CDR2 LQKENI. The CDR3 is 13 residues long. The V end was cut by 5 bases, the J end by 8 bases, with 12 bases between. This CDR3 is CASSTGLYGELFF. The CDR3 nucleotides are TGTGCCAGCTCAACCGGACTTTATGGGGAGCTGTTTTTT.

The genes are TRBV6-2 or TRBV6-3 and TRBJ2-7; D is possibly TRBD1 or TRBD2 (5 bases each). The CDR3 consists of 14 residues. V was shortened by 4 bases and J by 2 bases, with 12 bases between the two germline ends. The V gene's germline CDR1 is MNHEY and CDR2 SVGEGT. DNA of the CDR3: TGTGCCAGCAGTTCCCGGGACCCCACCTACGAGCAGTACTTC. This translates into CASSSRDPTYEQYF.

This clonotype has only one observation. This may be a read error: a much more frequent sequence differs by one nucleotide. This chain connects TRBV27 to TRBJ2-7; D is uncertain. Germline V gene data show CDR1 as MNHEY and CDR2 as SMNVEV (reference sequence). This CDR3 contains 13 residues. Trimming stripped 6 bases from V and 7 bases from J, with 16 bases between. The CDR3: CASSFPAPVEQYF. DNA for the CDR3: TGTGCCAGCAGCTTTCCCGCCCCCGTGGAGCAGTACTTC.

Relative to its sample, this clonotype is medium-sized. The chain recombines TRBV27 with TRBJ2-7, with TRBD2 matching 15 bases. Trimming at V came to 3 bases and at J to 1 base, leaving 16 bases not matched to a gene. This CDR3 has 21 amino acids. Germline V gene lookup returns CDR1 MNHEY and CDR2 SMNVEV (reference sequence). As DNA, the CDR3 is TGTGCCAGCAGTTTCAGGTATACCGGGACTAGCGGGAGGTGGAAGTCCTACGAGCAGTACTTC. Its translation is CASSFRYTGTSGRWKSYEQYF.

In its sample, this clonotype was seen a few times. This rearrangement joins TRBV29-1 to TRBJ1-2, with TRBD1 identical over 7 bases. Per the germline V gene, CDR1 is SQVTM and CDR2 is ANQGSEA. CDR3 length: 11 residues. The V and J ends lost 5 bases and 8 bases, in that order; junction bases with no gene match: 5. The CDR3 loop reads CSVRQGEGYTF. DNA for the CDR3: TGCAGCGTTCGACAGGGAGAGGGCTACACCTTC.

CDR3 bases: TGTGCCAGCAGTTTTAGGTCGGGAGGGGGGGGAACCAAAAACATTCAGTACTTC. Encoded protein: CASSFRSGGGGTKNIQYF. V and J are TRBV6-1 and TRBJ2-4, with TRBD2 matching 8 bases. The ends lost 5 bases at V and 2 bases at J; junction bases unmatched: 14. CDR3 length: 18 residues. Per germline, CDR1 MNHNS and CDR2 SASEGT.